This is a list of T cell receptor beta chains from one sample in a study of technical replicates of blood from a few donors. Produced via immunoSEQ multiplex PCR; TCRdb's table is partial and in-frame only. The sample carries 70,000 to 85,000 clones, 97% recorded once. Sequences were obtained from T cells isolated from PBMCs. The receptors stem from a human donor in good health. Both conserved end residues are trimmed from each CDR3. The order of the fields is CDR3 length, V gene, J gene, CDR3 protein.

length: 12; V: TRBV6-5; J: TRBJ2-5; CDR3: ASSEPLRGETQY
length: 14; V: TRBV5-1; J: TRBJ2-5; CDR3: ASSLVSGLGGETQY
length: 11; V: TRBV6-5; J: TRBJ1-4; CDR3: ASSRTGHEKLF
length: 16; V: TRBV4-1; J: TRBJ2-7; CDR3: ASSQDPGGTSVNDEQY
length: 11; V: TRBV11-3; J: TRBJ1-1; CDR3: ASSLTENTEAF
length: 13; V: TRBV7-8; J: TRBJ2-7; CDR3: ASSLRGALSYEQY
length: 14; V: TRBV4-2; J: TRBJ2-5; CDR3: ASRSDPLASGETQY
length: 9; V: TRBV29-1; J: TRBJ1-2; CDR3: SGTDNYGYT
length: 15; V: TRBV4-1; J: TRBJ2-7; CDR3: ASSQPASGESSYEQY
length: 15; V: TRBV14; J: TRBJ1-1; CDR3: ASSPRTHLGGNTEAF
length: 14; V: TRBV6-6; J: TRBJ1-1; CDR3: ASSYLAGGLDTEAF
length: 17; V: TRBV19; J: TRBJ1-5; CDR3: ASSIIDRRRLINNQPQH
length: 13; V: TRBV6-4; J: TRBJ2-5; CDR3: ASSDSAGGGETQY
length: 12; V: TRBV7-9; J: TRBJ1-1; CDR3: ASSSTGGNTEAF
length: 12; V: TRBV6-5; J: TRBJ1-1; CDR3: ASTRGLPAAEAF
length: 14; V: TRBV11-3; J: TRBJ2-7; CDR3: ASSAGVGPLSYEQY
length: 12; V: TRBV19; J: TRBJ2-1; CDR3: ASNQRSSYNEQF
length: 12; V: TRBV7-9; J: TRBJ2-7; CDR3: ASSSMGLGNEQY